One and the same sample provided the 16 T cell receptor beta chains below, sequenced in a study of blood T cell repertoires in COVID-19. Some clones are missing from TCRdb's copy, which holds only in-frame ones; the method was immunoSEQ multiplex PCR. The sample lists about 130,000 clones; around 81% were seen once. The sequenced material came from peripheral blood. The receptors stem from a woman aged 50 to 60 with acute or convalescent COVID-19.

The rearrangement joins TRBV5-1 to TRBJ1-1; 8 nucleotides match TRBD1. Germline V gene lookup returns CDR1 SGHRS and CDR2 YFSETQ. The V gene end was trimmed by 0 bases and the J gene end by 3 bases; junction bases not matched to a gene: 4. CDR3 length: 15 amino acids. The CDR3: CASSLARGLYTEAFF. The CDR3 nucleotides are TGCGCCAGCAGCTTGGCCAGGGGGCTCTACACTGAAGCTTTCTTT.

The V call is TRBV13, the J call TRBJ1-1; TRBD1 might be the D (5 bases). V shed 1 base and J shed 10 bases, with 19 bases lying between them. This CDR3 is built from 15 residues. CDR1 and CDR2 from the germline V gene are PRHDT and FYEKMQ (reference sequence). CDR3 residues: CASSLALGTPGRAFF. CDR3 in DNA: TGTGCCAGCAGCTTAGCCCTAGGGACCCCCGGGAGAGCTTTCTTT.

This chain joins TRBV19 and TRBJ2-7; TRBD2 agrees at 15 bases. Germline loops: CDR1 LNHDA, CDR2 SQIVND (reference sequence). Trimming at V came to 5 bases and at J to 0 bases, leaving 8 bases not matched to a gene. This CDR3 is 18 amino acids long. DNA of the CDR3: TGTGCCAGTAGTCAACAGGGACTAGCGGGAGGCGCCTCCTACGAGCAGTACTTC. Translating gives CASSQQGLAGGASYEQYF.

Here the CDR3 DNA reads TGTGCCAGTAGTATTACAGGGGATACGGGAGAGACCCAGTACTTC. Translated, it gives CASSITGDTGETQYF. The rearrangement uses TRBV19 and TRBJ2-5; 7 nucleotides align to TRBD1. The CDR3 totals 15 residues. Germline lookup yields CDR1 LNHDA and CDR2 SQIVND (reference sequence). J lost 4 bases, V lost 3 bases, and 8 bases had no gene match. Combining the CDR3 with reference TRBV19 and TRBJ2-5 gives the whole variable domain DGGITQSPKYLFRKEGQNVTLSCEQNLNHDAMYWYRQDPGQGLRLIYYSQIVNDFQKGDIAEGYSVSREKKESFPLTVTSAQKNPTAFYLCASSITGDTGETQYFGPGTRLLVL.

The chain employs TRBV5-8 and TRBJ2-1, with D possibly matching TRBD1 (5 bases). The germline gives CDR1 SGHTS, CDR2 YDEGEE. CDR3 size: 15 residues. The ends were cut back, 1 base at V and 0 bases at J, with 8 bases in the middle. CDR3 bases: TGTGCCAGCAGCTTGCGGCAGGGCTCCTACAATGAGCAGTTCTTC. It translates to CASSLRQGSYNEQFF.

A single count supports this clone. The chain recombines TRBV27 with TRBJ1-4; 9 bases align to TRBD1. Germline lookup yields CDR1 MNHEY and CDR2 SMNVEV (reference sequence). V shed 7 bases, J shed 14 bases, and the junction held 17 bases outside the gene matches. This CDR3 has 15 amino acids. CDR3 protein: CASIPLGQGMWWLFF. The CDR3 DNA sequence: TGTGCCAGCATACCATTGGGACAGGGTATGTGGTGGCTGTTTTTT.

The chain combines TRBV5-1 with TRBJ1-1; 7 bases are shared with TRBD1. This CDR3 spans 15 amino acids. In germline, CDR1 is SGHRS, CDR2 YFSETQ. V lost 3 bases and J lost 4; bases outside the gene matches: 9. For the CDR3, the DNA is TGCGCCAGCAGCTCCAGACAGGGAGGCGTCACTGAAGCTTTCTTT. Translated: CASSSRQGGVTEAFF.

The rearrangement joins TRBV3-1 (or the pseudogene TRBV3-2) to TRBJ2-2, with D uncertain. V was pared by 5 bases and J by 6 bases, with 10 bases between. The CDR3 spans 13 residues. The germline V gene encodes CDR1 LGHDT and CDR2 YNNKEL (reference sequence). The CDR3 is CASSYSNAGELFF. The CDR3 DNA reads TGTGCCAGCAGCTATAGTAATGCCGGGGAGCTGTTTTTT.

This chain links TRBV4-2 with TRBJ2-7; 11 bases align to TRBD1. The CDR3 extends over 15 amino acids. With V trimmed by 1 base and J by 4 bases, 3 bases remained unmatched. In germline, CDR1 is LGHNA, CDR2 YNFKEQ. CDR3 loop: CASSQVGTGGYEQYF. CDR3 nucleotide sequence: TGTGCCAGCAGCCAAGTGGGGACAGGGGGTTACGAGCAGTACTTC.

The chain has TRBV10-3 and TRBJ1-3; D not certain. The ends were cut back, 11 bases at V and 0 bases at J, with 17 bases in the middle. The length of the CDR3 is 15 residues. Germline lookup yields CDR1 ENHRY and CDR2 SYGVKD. CDR3 sequence (DNA): TGTGCCTCCACCTCACCGGGATCCTCTGGAAACACCATATATTTT. Translated: CASTSPGSSGNTIYF.

The rearrangement links TRBV27 to TRBJ1-3; D gene ambiguous. In germline, CDR1 is MNHEY, CDR2 SMNVEV (reference sequence). This CDR3 has 14 residues. Deletions cut 6 bases from V and 4 bases from J, with 13 bases between. The CDR3 sequence is CASRQQSSGNTIYF. The CDR3 DNA sequence: TGTGCCAGCAGGCAACAGAGTTCAGGAAACACCATATATTTT.

This chain joins TRBV27 and TRBJ2-7; D uncertain. The CDR3 has 15 residues. V lost 3 bases and J 1 base, leaving 13 bases between the germline ends. In germline, CDR1 is MNHEY, CDR2 SMNVEV (reference sequence). In nucleotides, the CDR3 is TGTGCCAGCAGTTTCTCGGGTTCCTTATCCTACGAGCAGTACTTC. Amino acids: CASSFSGSLSYEQYF.

The chain has TRBV11-3 and TRBJ2-6, with D hard to call. Trimming left V 4 bases short and J 0 bases short, with 4 bases between. The CDR3 has 14 residues. Germline CDR1 is SGHNT and CDR2 is YENEEA. The CDR3 sequence is CASSSVSGANVLTF. CDR3 bases: TGTGCCAGCAGCTCCGTCTCTGGGGCCAACGTCCTGACTTTC.

The chain uses TRBV7-9 and TRBJ2-5; the match to TRBD1 covers 10 bases. CDR1 and CDR2 from the germline V gene are SEHNR and FQNEAQ (reference sequence). This CDR3 spans 15 amino acids. The J segment lost 4 bases and the V segment lost 3 bases, leaving 5 bases of the junction unmatched. The CDR3 loop is CASSLYWTGGETQYF. The CDR3 bases are TGTGCCAGCAGCTTGTACTGGACAGGGGGAGAGACCCAGTACTTC.

This clone showed up just once. The CDR3 spells CAVRTEIYEQYF. The CDR3 bases are TGTGCCGTCCGGACAGAGATCTACGAGCAGTACTTC. The V call is TRBV6-5, the J call TRBJ2-7; weak D call: TRBD1 (6 bases). The V end was cut by 11 bases, the J end by 3 bases, with 14 bases between. Germline CDR1 is MNHEY and CDR2 is SVGAGI. This CDR3 contains 12 residues.

This chain uses TRBV2 with TRBJ2-5; no clear D. Germline V lookup: CDR1 SNHLY, CDR2 FYNNEI. The CDR3 is 12 amino acids. V was trimmed by 3 bases and J by 5 bases, leaving 7 bases between them. The CDR3 reads CASSETSETQYF. In nucleotides, the CDR3 is TGTGCCAGCAGTGAGACTTCTGAGACCCAGTACTTC.